The 28 T cell receptor beta chains below were found in one sample sequenced in a study of graft-versus-host responses after intestinal transplantation. Sequencing was performed with immunoSEQ multiplex PCR; in TCRdb, only in-frame clones are kept and a portion is missing. This table has more than 15,000 clones, approximately 38% appearing once. Responders labeled with CFSE (about 200,000) were plated with about 200,000 irradiated, violet-dye-labeled stimulators. The source was alloreactive CD8+ T cells from a mixed lymphocyte reaction culture, collected before intestinal transplant. Subset in this sample: CFSE-low proliferating T cells sorted from approximately 6-day pre-transplant mixed lymphocyte reaction (GvH or HvG direction). These receptors came from a human patient who received an intestinal transplant.

This clone was counted between two and nine times. The rearrangement joins TRBV4-1 to TRBJ2-5; 8 bases line up with TRBD2. The J segment lost 5 bases and the V segment lost 4 bases, leaving 9 bases of the junction unmatched. The CDR3 runs 15 residues. The V gene's germline CDR1 is MGHRA and CDR2 YSYEKL. The CDR3 protein is CASSLTSASQETQYF. Here the CDR3 DNA reads TGCGCCAGCAGCCTGACTAGCGCGTCGCAGGAGACCCAGTACTTC.

The V gene is TRBV9, the J gene TRBJ2-5, with 7 bases matching TRBD1. Unmatched junction bases numbered 14, after V lost 7 bases and J lost 2 bases. Germline CDR1 is SGDLS and CDR2 is YYNGEE. CDR3 length: 16 amino acids. The CDR3 DNA reads TGTGCCAGCGGTATGTACAATTGGGACAGACAAGAGACCCAGTACTTC. Amino acids: CASGMYNWDRQETQYF.

This clone was counted only a few times. The chain recombines TRBV27 with TRBJ2-5, with D possibly called TRBD1 or TRBD2 (5 bases each). Per germline, CDR1 MNHEY and CDR2 SMNVEV (reference sequence). Trimming removed 4 bases at V and 3 bases at J, with 9 bases between. The CDR3 totals 13 residues. The CDR3: CASSWGWKETQYF. In DNA form, the CDR3 reads TGTGCCAGCAGTTGGGGGTGGAAAGAGACCCAGTACTTC.

The gene calls are TRBV27 and TRBJ2-7; D not certain. CDR3 length: 14 amino acids. Germline CDR1 MNHEY, CDR2 SMNVEV (reference sequence). V lost 6 bases and J 6 bases, leaving 18 bases between the germline ends. The DNA for the CDR3 is TGTGCCAGCAGCCCCCTCGCTGTCTCTGGCGAGCAGTACTTC. Encoded protein: CASSPLAVSGEQYF.

This clone was observed a handful of times. Different DNA sequences within this sample yield the same CDR3. This chain uses TRBV28 with TRBJ2-3, with a tentative D call TRBD1 (6 bases). V dropped 5 bases and J dropped 0 bases, with 12 bases sitting between them. This CDR3 comprises 15 residues. CDR1 and CDR2 from the germline V gene are MDHEN and SYDVKM. CDR3 bases: TGTGCCAGCAGTCTGGACAGTACTAGCACAGATACGCAGTATTTT. It encodes CASSLDSTSTDTQYF.

This sequence joins TRBV25-1 and TRBJ2-1, with 8 bases that match TRBD2. This CDR3 contains 16 residues. Germline lookup yields CDR1 MGHDK and CDR2 SYGVNS. J lost 5 bases, V lost 0 bases, and 6 bases had no gene match. CDR3 protein: CASSEYGGRIHNEQFF. CDR3 DNA sequence: TGTGCCAGCAGTGAATATGGCGGGAGGATCCACAATGAGCAGTTCTTC. Full variable domain (missing parts from reference TRBV25-1 and TRBJ2-1): EADIYQTPRYLVIGTGKKITLECSQTMGHDKMYWYQQDPGMELHLIHYSYGVNSTEKGDLSSESTVSRIRTEHFPLTLESARPSHTSQYLCASSEYGGRIHNEQFFGPGTRLTVL.

The V and J genes are TRBV27 and TRBJ2-1, with D possibly being TRBD1 (7 bases). Trimming removed 4 bases from V and 3 bases from J, with 16 bases in between. The CDR3 covers 16 residues. CDR1 is MNHEY, CDR2 SMNVEV, per germline (reference sequence). The CDR3 spells CASSSYSGDSYNEQFF. The CDR3 DNA reads TGTGCCAGCAGTTCATATTCGGGGGACAGCTACAATGAGCAGTTCTTC.

This clone came up a few times. The chain is built from TRBV9 and TRBJ2-3, with 11 bases identical to TRBD2. CDR3 length: 16 residues. With 4 bases clipped from V and 0 bases from J, the junction kept 4 bases outside the gene matches. CDR1 is SGDLS, CDR2 YYNGEE, per germline. The CDR3 coding sequence is TGTGCCAGCAGCCCCTGGACTAGCGGGAGCACAGATACGCAGTATTTT. Translation: CASSPWTSGSTDTQYF.

This clone was seen a few times. V gene TRBV9 combines with J gene TRBJ1-5; D not resolved. Germline CDR1 SGDLS, CDR2 YYNGEE. V shed 0 bases and J shed 0 bases, with 7 bases lying between them. CDR3 size: 15 residues. CDR3 sequence (DNA): TGTGCCAGCAGCGTAGGGGATTATAGCAATCAGCCCCAGCATTTT. Its protein is CASSVGDYSNQPQHF.

This clone appeared a few times. The chain recombines TRBV27 with TRBJ2-7, with D possibly being TRBD1 or TRBD2 (5 bases each). The CDR3 loop spans 15 amino acids. Trimming took 5 bases from V and 6 from J, leaving 20 bases between them. Per germline, CDR1 MNHEY and CDR2 SMNVEV (reference sequence). CDR3 sequence (DNA): TGTGCCAGCAGTCCCCTGGATCTGGGGGTGGGCGAGCAGTACTTC. Residues: CASSPLDLGVGEQYF.

This clone was found a few times. The genes are TRBV13 and TRBJ2-1; D not resolved. Germline V gene data show CDR1 as PRHDT and CDR2 as FYEKMQ (reference sequence). CDR3 length: 13 amino acids. The V and J ends lost 3 bases and 0 bases respectively, with 3 bases between them. The CDR3 protein is CASSFRSYNEQFF. The CDR3 bases are TGTGCCAGCAGCTTCCGCTCCTACAATGAGCAGTTCTTC.

The V gene is TRBV7-4, the J gene TRBJ2-5, with TRBD1 matching 12 bases. This CDR3 has 15 amino acids. Losses at the gene ends were 6 bases for V and 5 bases for J; bases not matched to a gene: 7. CDR1 SGHVT and CDR2 SQSDAQ come from the germline V gene. The CDR3 spells CASSQGQGARETQYF. The DNA for the CDR3 is TGTGCCAGCAGTCAGGGACAGGGGGCGCGGGAGACCCAGTACTTC.

This chain uses TRBV11-3 with TRBJ1-1, with unresolved D. Germline V gene lookup returns CDR1 SGHNT and CDR2 YENEEA. The germline V and J ends were trimmed by 4 bases and 8 bases, with 11 bases remaining between them. The CDR3 has 12 amino acids. DNA for the CDR3: TGTGCCAGCAGCTGGAGACGGCCAGAAGCTTTCTTT. Protein product: CASSWRRPEAFF.

Of note for this clone: The sample holds other DNA sequences that translate to the same CDR3. V usage is TRBV5-1 and J usage is TRBJ2-7; the D call may be TRBD1 or TRBD2 (5 bases each). The germline CDR1 and CDR2 sequences are SGHRS and YFSETQ. V lost 0 bases, J lost 0 bases, and 7 bases lay in between. This CDR3 is built from 14 residues. The chain's CDR3 is CASSLAGSSYEQYF. DNA for the CDR3: TGCGCCAGCAGCTTGGCAGGGAGCTCCTACGAGCAGTACTTC.

CDR3 bases: TGTGCCAGCAGCTTGGGCGTGACTAGCACAGATACGCAGTATTTT. It is translated as CASSLGVTSTDTQYF. The chain recombines TRBV5-8 with TRBJ2-3; D gene uncertain. CDR3 length equals 15 residues. Germline V CDR1 and CDR2: SGHTS, YDEGEE. The V gene lost 0 bases and the J gene lost 0 bases, with 8 bases spanning the gap.

This chain connects TRBV7-9 to TRBJ1-1; D gene uncertain. CDR1 and CDR2 from the germline V gene are SEHNR and FQNEAQ (reference sequence). The CDR3 runs to 15 residues. V was shortened by 1 base and J by 6 bases, with 15 bases between the two germline ends. Here the CDR3 reads CASSLDASPAPEAFF. The CDR3 DNA is TGTGCCAGCAGCTTAGATGCCAGCCCGGCACCTGAAGCTTTCTTT.

V and J are TRBV4-1 and TRBJ2-3, with D unresolved. This CDR3 is built from 16 residues. Between the trimmed V and J ends, which lost 4 bases and 2 bases, there was a span of 16 bases. CDR1 and CDR2 from the germline V gene are MGHRA and YSYEKL. The CDR3 DNA reads as TGCGCCAGCAGCCCCCTGCGACTGCTACTCACAGATACGCAGTATTTT. As protein: CASSPLRLLLTDTQYF.

The genes are TRBV27 and TRBJ1-1; D is perhaps TRBD1 (6 bases). Germline CDR1 and CDR2: MNHEY and SMNVEV (reference sequence). This CDR3 has 13 amino acids. V lost 5 bases, J lost 1 base, and 8 bases lay in between. For the CDR3, the DNA is TGTGCCAGCAGTGTGACAGGGAACACTGAAGCTTTCTTT. Translation gives CASSVTGNTEAFF.

V is TRBV10-3 and J is TRBJ1-1, with D possibly TRBD1 on 5 matching bases. The CDR3 is 15 residues long. CDR1 and CDR2 from the germline V gene are ENHRY and SYGVKD. V was clipped by 5 bases and J by 3 bases, with 16 bases between them. Here the CDR3 DNA reads TGTGCCATCAGTCAGGGCAGGAGGGTGTACACTGAAGCTTTCTTT. Translated: CAISQGRRVYTEAFF.

This clone counts as medium-sized (0.01 to 0.1%). The gene calls are TRBV7-2 and TRBJ1-2; possible D gene TRBD1, 5 bases. The V end was cut by 0 bases, the J end by 6 bases, with 20 bases between. The CDR3 sequence is 17 residues long. Germline assignment: CDR1 SGHTA and CDR2 FQGNSA. Here the CDR3 DNA reads TGTGCCAGCAGCTTAGCGGACCTGGGGACGGCGGCCGATGGCTACACCTTC. Translating it yields CASSLADLGTAADGYTF.

The CDR3 is CASSYSKQSTGELFF. CDR3 DNA: TGTGCCAGCAGTTACTCGAAACAGTCCACCGGGGAGCTGTTTTTT. The J gene is TRBJ2-2, the V gene TRBV6-5, with D uncertain. Trimming shortened V by 0 bases and J by 4 bases, and 9 bases separated the two germline ends. The CDR3 extends over 15 amino acids. Per germline, CDR1 MNHEY and CDR2 SVGAGI.

The chain has TRBV27 and TRBJ1-2; possibly TRBD1 for D (6 bases). The CDR3 extends over 16 amino acids. Trimming took off 1 base at V and 4 bases at J, with 16 bases between the two ends. Germline CDR1 and CDR2: MNHEY and SMNVEV (reference sequence). The CDR3 loop reads CASSLWGGPLLYGYTF. The CDR3 DNA reads as TGTGCCAGCAGTTTATGGGGGGGGCCGCTACTCTATGGCTACACCTTC.

This chain joins TRBV7-6 and TRBJ2-1; D uncertain. V lost 1 base to trimming and J lost 8 bases, with 9 bases between them. The germline gives CDR1 SGHVS, CDR2 FNYEAQ. The CDR3 has 13 amino acids. CDR3 in DNA: TGTGCCAGCAGCTTAGAGCCGGCGGATGAGCAGTTCTTC. This translates into CASSLEPADEQFF.

The chain has TRBV7-9 and TRBJ1-4, with TRBD1 as a possible D gene (6 bases). This CDR3 region has 14 residues. CDR1 is SEHNR, CDR2 FQNEAQ, per germline (reference sequence). Trimming took off 5 bases at V and 7 bases at J, with 14 bases between the two ends. The CDR3 bases are TGTGCCAGCAGCCCCACAGGGACGTTTGAAAAACTGTTTTTT. Residues: CASSPTGTFEKLFF.

The chain uses TRBV27 and TRBJ2-7, with a possible D match to TRBD2 (5 bases). Trimming removed 6 bases from V and 2 bases from J, with 14 bases in between. This CDR3 contains 14 residues. Germline CDR1 reads MNHEY; CDR2 reads SMNVEV (reference sequence). CDR3 loop: CASRSWETTYEQYF. DNA for the CDR3: TGTGCCAGCAGATCTTGGGAGACCACCTACGAGCAGTACTTC.

The chain joins TRBV28 to TRBJ2-7, with unresolved D. The germline gives CDR1 MDHEN, CDR2 SYDVKM. The V gene lost 3 bases and the J gene lost 3 bases, with 9 bases spanning the gap. The CDR3 runs to 13 residues. CDR3 protein: CASSFQPHYEQYF. The CDR3 DNA sequence: TGTGCCAGCAGTTTCCAGCCTCACTACGAGCAGTACTTC.

Only a few counts were recorded for this clone. This chain joins TRBV6-1 and TRBJ2-7, with D maybe TRBD1 (5 bases). V was trimmed by 0 bases and J by 6 bases, leaving 15 bases between them. The CDR3 has 15 residues. CDR1 and CDR2 (germline): MNHNS, SASEGT. As DNA, the CDR3 is TGTGCCAGCAGTGAAGCGCAGGGTTTGTACGGCGAGCAGTACTTC. Translated, it gives CASSEAQGLYGEQYF.

The chain carries TRBV28 and TRBJ1-1; D gene unclear. This CDR3 has 13 amino acids. The germline V gene encodes CDR1 MDHEN and CDR2 SYDVKM. V was cut by 7 bases and J by 1 base, with 10 bases left in between. The CDR3 loop is CASKVEGNTEAFF. In DNA form, the CDR3 reads TGTGCCAGCAAGGTAGAGGGGAACACTGAAGCTTTCTTT.